This TCR beta chain is from a study of T cell responses to AZD1222 COVID-19 vaccine. Study-wide context: Pooling of second doses given at about 4 or about 12 weeks was done. General study findings and limits: Baseline seropositives among AZD1222 recipients totaled only 5 to 7. Vaccine-associated CD4 TCRs ranged over spike, dominating at 160-218 and 743-854. Donors were largely white British and mainly female; clonal diversity was possibly underestimated.

Clones were read by immunoSEQ multiplex PCR, and TCRdb kept only the in-frame ones, dropping some. This table has about 130,000 clones, around 94% appearing once. In the case of this clone: Antigen unknown.

The ends were cut back, 3 bases at V and 0 bases at J, with 12 bases in the middle. This CDR3 is built from 16 residues. In germline, CDR1 is LGHDT, CDR2 YNNKEL (reference sequence). The clonotype was recovered from an adult in good health. The material sequenced was peripheral blood, taken on day 0 of AZD1222 vaccination. V and J are TRBV3-1 (or the pseudogene TRBV3-2) and TRBJ1-5, with D perhaps matching TRBD1 (5 bases). The CDR3 loop is CASSQGTSNSNQPQHF. CDR3 nucleotide sequence: TGTGCCAGCAGCCAGGGGACGTCTAATAGCAATCAGCCCCAGCATTTT.